Reported below is one T cell receptor (beta chain). Its matching antigen is unknown. Using immunoSEQ multiplex PCR, the repertoire was profiled, and TCRdb retains in-frame clones only, with some absent. The sample contains 140,000 to 150,000 clones, under 95% of which appear only once. The sample comes from a study of T cell responses to AZD1222 COVID-19 vaccine. Study findings and constraints: Most donors were white British and more were female, and clonal diversity was possibly underestimated. When two AZD1222 doses had been given, Spike-specific TCR breadth and depth rose. Reports say nearly half of spike-specific TCRs go after unmutated variant regions. Researchers report vaccine-associated CD4 TCRs spanning spike, with dominance at 160-218 and 743-854.

V was shortened by 4 bases and J by 4 bases, with 20 bases between the two germline ends. There are 16 residues in the CDR3. Germline V lookup: CDR1 SGHDT, CDR2 YYEEEE. The sequence came from an adult in good health. The sample was peripheral blood, taken on day 0 of MenACWY control vaccination. The chain recombines TRBV5-6 with TRBJ2-5; D is perhaps TRBD2 (6 bases). The CDR3 spells CASSPAGRGGSETQYF. The DNA for the CDR3 is TGTGCCAGCAGCCCCGCCGGGCGGGGCGGGTCAGAGACCCAGTACTTC.